This T cell receptor (beta chain) was identified during a study of T cell responses to AZD1222 COVID-19 vaccine. This table comes from immunoSEQ multiplex PCR, and its TCRdb copy is limited to in-frame clones, with some not included. The profile shows under 200,000 clones, roughly 90% of them singletons. The source material was peripheral blood, sampled on day 0 of AZD1222 vaccination. This receptor was taken from an adult in good health.

The CDR3, as DNA: TGTGCCAGCAGCGAGACGGACAGTAACACTGAAGCTTTCTTT. The encoded protein is CASSETDSNTEAFF. The rearrangement joins TRBV9 to TRBJ1-1; TRBD1 is a possible D gene (6 bases). CDR1 and CDR2 from the germline V gene are SGDLS and YYNGEE. The CDR3 loop spans 14 amino acids. The V and J ends lost 3 bases and 2 bases respectively, with 11 bases between them.